This T cell receptor beta chain is from a study of control samples from healthy donors and cancer patients. CDR3 length equals 11 residues. Germline CDR1 reads SQVTM; CDR2 reads ANQGSEA. Trimming shortened V by 3 bases and J by 5 bases, and 7 bases separated the two germline ends. Clones were read by immunoSEQ multiplex PCR, and TCRdb kept only the in-frame ones, dropping some. The sample lists roughly 28,000 clones, 65% to 80% occurring once. This TCR derives from a man aged 60 to 69 with head and neck cancer. This rearrangement joins TRBV29-1 to TRBJ1-2; D gene ambiguous. Sequenced input: PBMCs. The CDR3 DNA is TGCAGCGTTGATCGGGGTTATGGCTACACCTTC. Protein product: CSVDRGYGYTF.